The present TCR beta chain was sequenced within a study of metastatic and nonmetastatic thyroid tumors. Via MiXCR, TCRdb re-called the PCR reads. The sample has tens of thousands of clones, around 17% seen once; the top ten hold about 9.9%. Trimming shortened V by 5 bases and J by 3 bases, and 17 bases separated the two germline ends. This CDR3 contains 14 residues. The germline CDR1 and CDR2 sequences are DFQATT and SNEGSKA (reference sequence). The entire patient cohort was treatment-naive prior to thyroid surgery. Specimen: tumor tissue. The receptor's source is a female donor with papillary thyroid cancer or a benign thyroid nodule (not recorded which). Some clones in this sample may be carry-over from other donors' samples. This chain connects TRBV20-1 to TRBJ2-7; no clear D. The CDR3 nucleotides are TGCAGTGCTCCACAGCCCGTTAGTTACTACGAGCAGTACTTC. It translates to CSAPQPVSYYEQYF.